This T cell receptor (beta chain) was sequenced in a study of OX40 agonist ivuxolimab in advanced cancers. Individuals having autoimmune disease history or systemic immunosuppression were not enrolled. Produced via immunoSEQ multiplex PCR; TCRdb's table is partial and in-frame only. The data show about 77,000 clones, approximately 85% seen once. This CDR3 spans 15 amino acids. V shed 7 bases and J shed 3 bases, with 16 bases lying between them. Germline-derived CDR1 and CDR2 are SNHLY and FYNNEI. The source material was CD4+ or CD8+ T cells sorted from blood, sampled in a trial of the OX40 agonist ivuxolimab. The chain employs TRBV2 and TRBJ1-5; D is ambiguous. The sequence was obtained from an adult with an advanced solid tumor such as melanoma, head and neck, liver or kidney cancer. Here the CDR3 reads CASNPSDMYNQPQHF. The CDR3, as DNA: TGTGCCAGCAATCCATCCGACATGTACAATCAGCCCCAGCATTTT.